The source of this TCR beta chain is a study of human T cells and chemical hapten exposure. MiXCR was run by TCRdb on the RACE reads, yielding one entry per CDR3 protein. The sample contains about 120,000 distinct CDR3 sequences, about 12% of which appear only once. Time point of the sample: patch test 1, 2 weeks after DPC sensitization. Noted treatment: therapeutic diphenylcyclopropenone sensitization with weekly scalp DPC. The V gene lost 6 bases and the J gene lost 6 bases, with 7 bases spanning the gap. The CDR3 covers 11 residues. Germline-derived CDR1 and CDR2 are ENHRY and SYGVKD. The sample holds a few counts of this clonotype.

The sequenced sample was whole blood, obtained in connection with sensitization to the hapten diphenylcyclopropenone (DPC). This rearrangement joins TRBV10-3 to TRBJ2-3; D ambiguous. The TCR originated in a woman aged 45-65 years with alopecia areata. Some clones in this sample may be carry-over from other donors' samples. CDR3 DNA: TGTGCCATCAGGGATTTGGATACGCAGTATTTT. Translation: CAIRDLDTQYF.